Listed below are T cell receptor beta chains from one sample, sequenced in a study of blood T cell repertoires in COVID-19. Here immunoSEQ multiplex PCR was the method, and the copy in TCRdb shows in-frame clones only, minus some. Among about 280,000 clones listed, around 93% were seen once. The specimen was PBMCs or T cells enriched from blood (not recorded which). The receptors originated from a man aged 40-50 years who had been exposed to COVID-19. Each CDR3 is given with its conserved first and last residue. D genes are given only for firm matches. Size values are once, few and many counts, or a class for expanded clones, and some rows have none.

cdr3_aa: CASSTGVAVYTEAFF
cdr3_nt: TGTGCCAGTAGTACGGGGGTAGCGGTCTACACTGAAGCTTTCTTT
d_call: -
j_call: TRBJ1-1
v_call: TRBV19
clone_size: -

cdr3_aa: CASSTTVNTEAFF
cdr3_nt: TGTGCCAGCAGCACCACAGTGAACACTGAAGCTTTCTTT
d_call: -
j_call: TRBJ1-1
v_call: TRBV27
clone_size: few

cdr3_aa: CASSQDSAGEAFF
cdr3_nt: TGTGCCAGCAGCCAAGATTCGGCGGGAGAAGCTTTCTTT
d_call: -
j_call: TRBJ1-1
v_call: TRBV4-2
clone_size: -

cdr3_aa: CASSLIYSDTGELFF
cdr3_nt: TGTGCCAGCAGCTTGATCTACTCGGACACCGGGGAGCTGTTTTTT
d_call: -
j_call: TRBJ2-2
v_call: TRBV5-6
clone_size: -

cdr3_aa: CASSSIAGLVYNEQFF
cdr3_nt: TGTGCCAGCAGCTCTATAGCGGGGTTAGTGTACAATGAGCAGTTCTTC
d_call: TRBD2
j_call: TRBJ2-1
v_call: TRBV7-9
clone_size: -

cdr3_aa: CASSLAGTGWDGYTF
cdr3_nt: TGTGCCAGCAGCTTAGCGGGGACAGGCTGGGATGGCTACACCTTC
d_call: TRBD1
j_call: TRBJ1-2
v_call: TRBV11-2
clone_size: -

cdr3_aa: CASSLVTGNSYEQYF
cdr3_nt: TGTGCCAGCAGCTTGGTCACAGGAAACTCCTACGAGCAGTACTTC
d_call: -
j_call: TRBJ2-7
v_call: TRBV5-4
clone_size: -

cdr3_aa: CSVRQGEISEAFF
cdr3_nt: TGCAGCGTTAGACAGGGGGAAATATCTGAAGCTTTCTTT
d_call: TRBD1
j_call: TRBJ1-1
v_call: TRBV29-1
clone_size: -

cdr3_aa: CASSFDTNYEQYF
cdr3_nt: TGTGCCAGCAGCTTCGACACGAACTACGAGCAGTACTTC
d_call: -
j_call: TRBJ2-7
v_call: TRBV7-3
clone_size: -

cdr3_aa: CASTIHLQLETNEKLFF
cdr3_nt: TGTGCCAGCACCATACACCTTCAGCTAGAAACTAATGAAAAACTGTTTTTT
d_call: -
j_call: TRBJ1-4
v_call: TRBV9
clone_size: -

cdr3_aa: CASSLGLAGGSLLYNEQFF
cdr3_nt: TGTGCCAGCAGCTTAGGCTTAGCGGGAGGCTCCTTACTTTACAATGAGCAGTTCTTC
d_call: TRBD2
j_call: TRBJ2-1
v_call: TRBV7-2
clone_size: -

cdr3_aa: CASSQTLWTSGSTDTQYF
cdr3_nt: TGTGCCAGCAGCCAGACATTATGGACTAGCGGGAGCACAGATACGCAGTATTTT
d_call: TRBD2
j_call: TRBJ2-3
v_call: TRBV27
clone_size: -

cdr3_aa: CASRSGTSGGGEQFF
cdr3_nt: TGTGCCAGCAGGTCTGGGACTAGCGGGGGGGGTGAGCAGTTCTTC
d_call: TRBD2
j_call: TRBJ2-1
v_call: TRBV5-4
clone_size: -

cdr3_aa: CASSLRQGIAKNIQYF
cdr3_nt: TGTGCCAGCAGTTTAAGACAGGGTATAGCCAAAAACATTCAGTACTTC
d_call: TRBD1
j_call: TRBJ2-4
v_call: TRBV28
clone_size: -

cdr3_aa: CASQTGGNTEAFF
cdr3_nt: TGTGCCAGTCAGACAGGGGGGAACACTGAAGCTTTCTTT
d_call: TRBD1
j_call: TRBJ1-1
v_call: TRBV11-3
clone_size: -

cdr3_aa: CAWSVGDRNQPQHF
cdr3_nt: TGTGCCTGGAGTGTAGGAGACCGAAATCAGCCCCAGCATTTT
d_call: -
j_call: TRBJ1-5
v_call: TRBV30
clone_size: -

cdr3_aa: CASSLGGRGSTDTQYF
cdr3_nt: TGTGCCAGCAGCTTAGGAGGGAGGGGGTCCACAGATACGCAGTATTTT
d_call: -
j_call: TRBJ2-3
v_call: TRBV7-6
clone_size: -

cdr3_aa: CASSYTGSDYEQYF
cdr3_nt: TGTGCCAGCAGCTATACGGGGTCTGACTACGAGCAGTACTTC
d_call: -
j_call: TRBJ2-7
v_call: TRBV6-5
clone_size: -

cdr3_aa: CASSSLTQGRETQYF
cdr3_nt: TGTGCCAGCAGTTCCCTAACACAAGGCAGGGAGACCCAGTACTTC
d_call: -
j_call: TRBJ2-5
v_call: TRBV28
clone_size: -

cdr3_aa: CASNDLFGTTYGYTF
cdr3_nt: TGTGCCAGTAACGATCTCTTCGGGACAACCTATGGCTACACCTTC
d_call: -
j_call: TRBJ1-2
v_call: TRBV19
clone_size: -

cdr3_aa: CSASRDSQYSNQPQHF
cdr3_nt: TGCAGTGCTAGTCGGGACTCACAATACAGCAATCAGCCCCAGCATTTT
d_call: -
j_call: TRBJ1-5
v_call: TRBV20-1
clone_size: -

cdr3_aa: CAWSRRGGRQPQHF
cdr3_nt: TGTGCCTGGAGCCGCAGGGGCGGTCGTCAGCCCCAGCATTTT
d_call: -
j_call: TRBJ1-5
v_call: TRBV30
clone_size: -

cdr3_aa: CSVDPAGTGELFF
cdr3_nt: TGCAGCGTTGACCCTGCGGGCACCGGGGAGCTGTTTTTT
d_call: -
j_call: TRBJ2-2
v_call: TRBV29-1
clone_size: -

cdr3_aa: CSVGDNEQFF
cdr3_nt: TGCAGTGTCGGAGACAATGAGCAGTTCTTC
d_call: -
j_call: TRBJ2-1
v_call: TRBV20-1
clone_size: -

cdr3_aa: CASSLAGGSQPQHF
cdr3_nt: TGTGCCAGCAGCCTTGCAGGGGGATCTCAGCCCCAGCATTTT
d_call: TRBD1
j_call: TRBJ1-5
v_call: TRBV5-6
clone_size: -

cdr3_aa: CASSLGGGELFF
cdr3_nt: TGTGCCAGCAGCTTAGGAGGAGGGGAGCTGTTTTTT
d_call: -
j_call: TRBJ2-2
v_call: TRBV5-6
clone_size: -

cdr3_aa: CASRGDRGDTGELFF
cdr3_nt: TGTGCCAGCAGGGGGGACAGGGGTGACACCGGGGAGCTGTTTTTT
d_call: TRBD1
j_call: TRBJ2-2
v_call: TRBV6-5
clone_size: -

cdr3_aa: CASNHTGTSGSPYEQYF
cdr3_nt: TGTGCCAGCAACCATACCGGGACTAGCGGGAGTCCCTACGAGCAGTACTTC
d_call: TRBD2
j_call: TRBJ2-7
v_call: TRBV28
clone_size: once

cdr3_aa: CASSQEPSGRVPDTQYF
cdr3_nt: TGCGCCAGCAGCCAAGAACCTAGCGGGAGGGTCCCAGATACGCAGTATTTT
d_call: TRBD2
j_call: TRBJ2-3
v_call: TRBV4-1
clone_size: -

cdr3_aa: CASSVEGGATDTQYF
cdr3_nt: TGTGCCAGCAGCGTAGAGGGCGGGGCCACAGATACGCAGTATTTT
d_call: -
j_call: TRBJ2-3
v_call: TRBV9
clone_size: -

cdr3_aa: CASSPQGRVTEAFF
cdr3_nt: TGTGCCAGCAGCCCCCAGGGGCGGGTCACTGAAGCTTTCTTT
d_call: -
j_call: TRBJ1-1
v_call: TRBV5-5
clone_size: -

cdr3_aa: CASSPRGSYEQYF
cdr3_nt: TGTGCCAGCAGCCCGCGGGGGTCCTACGAGCAGTACTTC
d_call: TRBD2
j_call: TRBJ2-7
v_call: TRBV7-7
clone_size: once

cdr3_aa: CACHTGGNHNEQFF
cdr3_nt: TGTGCCTGTCACACAGGGGGCAATCACAATGAGCAGTTCTTC
d_call: TRBD1
j_call: TRBJ2-1
v_call: TRBV30
clone_size: -

cdr3_aa: CATRDSLLNTEAFF
cdr3_nt: TGTGCCACCCGAGACAGCCTTTTGAACACTGAAGCTTTCTTT
d_call: -
j_call: TRBJ1-1
v_call: TRBV24-1
clone_size: -

cdr3_aa: CASNSGSAGELFF
cdr3_nt: TGTGCCAGCAACAGCGGGAGTGCCGGGGAGCTGTTTTTT
d_call: TRBD2
j_call: TRBJ2-2
v_call: TRBV6-5
clone_size: -

cdr3_aa: CATSDCGITDTQYF
cdr3_nt: TGTGCCACCAGTGACTGCGGGATCACAGATACGCAGTATTTT
d_call: -
j_call: TRBJ2-3
v_call: TRBV24-1
clone_size: -

cdr3_aa: CATSDPQGGRTEAFF
cdr3_nt: TGTGCCACCAGTGATCCACAGGGGGGGAGGACTGAAGCTTTCTTT
d_call: TRBD1
j_call: TRBJ1-1
v_call: TRBV24-1
clone_size: -

cdr3_aa: CATDKGNPGGNQPQHF
cdr3_nt: TGTGCCACGGACAAGGGGAACCCAGGTGGCAATCAGCCCCAGCATTTT
d_call: -
j_call: TRBJ1-5
v_call: TRBV19
clone_size: -

cdr3_aa: CASSLESGPPTDTQYF
cdr3_nt: TGTGCCAGCAGCTTGGAGTCAGGGCCCCCCACAGATACGCAGTATTTT
d_call: -
j_call: TRBJ2-3
v_call: TRBV5-4
clone_size: -

cdr3_aa: CASSADMNPGNTIYF
cdr3_nt: TGCGCCAGCAGCGCGGATATGAACCCTGGAAACACCATATATTTT
d_call: -
j_call: TRBJ1-3
v_call: TRBV5-1
clone_size: -

cdr3_aa: CATSDLTGQDNEQFF
cdr3_nt: TGTGCCACCAGTGATTTGACAGGTCAGGACAATGAGCAGTTCTTC
d_call: -
j_call: TRBJ2-1
v_call: TRBV24-1
clone_size: -

cdr3_aa: CASSLTQGISYNEQFF
cdr3_nt: TGCGCCAGCAGCCTTACACAGGGTATATCCTACAATGAGCAGTTCTTC
d_call: -
j_call: TRBJ2-1
v_call: TRBV5-1
clone_size: -

cdr3_aa: CASARATGVNEKLFF
cdr3_nt: TGCGCCAGCGCACGGGCGACAGGGGTAAATGAAAAACTGTTTTTT
d_call: TRBD1
j_call: TRBJ1-4
v_call: TRBV4-1
clone_size: -

cdr3_aa: CASSQDPETGEFGEQYF
cdr3_nt: TGCGCCAGCAGCCAAGATCCCGAGACAGGGGAATTCGGCGAGCAGTACTTC
d_call: TRBD1
j_call: TRBJ2-7
v_call: TRBV4-1
clone_size: -

cdr3_aa: CASSLIGGTSGREDEGEQFF
cdr3_nt: TGTGCCAGCAGCTTGATAGGCGGGACTAGCGGGAGGGAAGACGAGGGTGAGCAGTTCTTC
d_call: TRBD2
j_call: TRBJ2-1
v_call: TRBV5-4
clone_size: -

cdr3_aa: CASSFPGTSASYEQYF
cdr3_nt: TGTGCCAGCAGTTTCCCGGGGACTAGCGCTTCCTACGAGCAGTACTTC
d_call: TRBD2
j_call: TRBJ2-7
v_call: TRBV28
clone_size: -

cdr3_aa: CASSQAAGWVTNTEAFF
cdr3_nt: TGTGCCAGCAGCCAAGCTGCAGGGTGGGTTACCAACACTGAAGCTTTCTTT
d_call: -
j_call: TRBJ1-1
v_call: TRBV3-1/TRBV3-2
clone_size: -

cdr3_aa: CAKDRGLSYEQYF
cdr3_nt: TGTGCCAAGGACAGGGGGCTTTCCTACGAGCAGTACTTC
d_call: TRBD1
j_call: TRBJ2-7
v_call: TRBV5-3
clone_size: once

cdr3_aa: CASSTDRGRNTIYF
cdr3_nt: TGTGCCAGTAGCACGGACAGGGGGCGGAACACCATATATTTT
d_call: TRBD1
j_call: TRBJ1-3
v_call: TRBV19
clone_size: -

cdr3_aa: CASSEGMNTEAFF
cdr3_nt: TGCGCCAGCAGTGAGGGCATGAACACTGAAGCTTTCTTT
d_call: -
j_call: TRBJ1-1
v_call: TRBV10-1
clone_size: -

cdr3_aa: CASSSDRGRVSTEAFF
cdr3_nt: TGTGCCAGCAGTTCGGACAGGGGGCGGGTCAGCACTGAAGCTTTCTTT
d_call: TRBD1
j_call: TRBJ1-1
v_call: TRBV6-2/TRBV6-3
clone_size: -

cdr3_aa: CASSQDPSGSSYNEQFF
cdr3_nt: TGTGCCAGCAGCCAGGATCCAAGCGGGAGCTCCTACAATGAGCAGTTCTTC
d_call: TRBD2
j_call: TRBJ2-1
v_call: TRBV4-2
clone_size: -

cdr3_aa: CASSHLGLAGGGEQFF
cdr3_nt: TGCGCCAGCAGCCACCTGGGACTAGCGGGGGGGGGTGAGCAGTTCTTC
d_call: TRBD2
j_call: TRBJ2-1
v_call: TRBV4-3
clone_size: once

cdr3_aa: CASSQDWGGVYEQYF
cdr3_nt: TGCGCCAGCAGCCAAGATTGGGGAGGGGTCTACGAGCAGTACTTC
d_call: TRBD2
j_call: TRBJ2-7
v_call: TRBV4-1
clone_size: -

cdr3_aa: CASSSLPGSGANVLTF
cdr3_nt: TGCGCCAGCAGCTCCCTCCCGGGCTCTGGGGCCAACGTCCTGACTTTC
d_call: -
j_call: TRBJ2-6
v_call: TRBV5-1
clone_size: -

cdr3_aa: CASSMTTGGGTRHF
cdr3_nt: TGTGCCAGTAGTATGACGACAGGAGGTGGAACGAGACATTTT
d_call: -
j_call: TRBJ1-5
v_call: TRBV19
clone_size: -

cdr3_aa: CASSPPGRENYGYTF
cdr3_nt: TGTGCCAGCTCACCACCGGGACGGGAGAACTATGGCTACACCTTC
d_call: -
j_call: TRBJ1-2
v_call: TRBV18
clone_size: -